The table lists the clone carrying this TCR beta chain with many counts. The sample comes from a study of T-cell reconstitution after alpha-beta-depleted transplantation in children. Germline trimming cut 3 bases from V and 7 bases from J; bases unmatched to any gene: 1. The CDR3 contains 12 residues. Germline loops: CDR1 DFQATT, CDR2 SNEGSKA (reference sequence). Using unique molecular identifiers, the investigators prepared the TCRbeta library. Using its own MiXCR run on the PCR reads, TCRdb lists one record per CDR3 protein. Among tens of thousands of distinct CDR3 sequences listed, roughly a tenth were seen once.

The specimen was PBMCs from the stem cell graft donor, collected from the stem cell graft. The chain combines TRBV20-1 with TRBJ2-2, with 8 bases that match TRBD2. This receptor was obtained from a human donor who donated a stem cell graft to a child with chronic granulomatous disease. The CDR3 protein is CSASRGGGELFF. The CDR3 coding sequence is TGCAGTGCTAGTCGGGGGGGCGGGGAGCTGTTTTTT.